Sequencing of this T cell receptor (beta chain) was carried out in a study of cytomegalovirus exposure and HLA in healthy donors. About this clone itself: One end of the junction varies from germline; a read error may be responsible.

The CDR3 is 14 residues long. The germline CDR1 and CDR2 sequences are SEHNR and FQNEAQ (reference sequence). The PCR made use of 60 Vbeta and 13 Jbeta primers. Clones were sequenced by immunoSEQ multiplex PCR, and TCRdb holds only the in-frame ones, with some missing. The profile covers 190,000 or so clones, with 75% to 90% appearing a single time and around 1.5% taken by the ten largest. V gene TRBV7-9 combines with J gene TRBJ1-1, with D possibly being TRBD1 (5 bases). The sample consisted of PBMCs. The TCR comes from a man aged 50 or older in good health and CMV-seronegative. The CDR3 sequence: CSSSLEGVATEAFF. The CDR3 nucleotides are TGTTCCAGCAGCTTAGAAGGGGTTGCGACTGAAGCTTTCTTT.